The source of this T cell receptor beta chain is a study of identifying expanded T cells in peripheral blood. The study, taken as a whole, reports: Differentially abundant clones: approximately 1.3 between replicates, roughly 16 at about two weeks, around 19 at four. Across healthy donors, higher total template counts meant significantly greater approximately two-week count variance.

As regards this clone: Its antigen remains unidentified.

There are 16 residues in the CDR3. The J segment lost 6 bases and the V segment lost 4 bases, leaving 15 bases of the junction unmatched. CDR1 is SGHTA and CDR2 is FQGNSA in the germline V gene. TCRdb keeps only in-frame clones here, not all; method: immunoSEQ multiplex PCR. This sample has under 120,000 clones, with 75% to 90% found just once. Collection occurred without any documented infections or immune events in donors. This TCR derives from a person between 18 and 75 years old in good health. The rearrangement uses TRBV7-2 and TRBJ2-7; 7 nucleotides agree with TRBD2. Sequencing was done on a sample of blood. Here the CDR3 reads CASSSVGPAGKSEQYF. The CDR3 DNA is TGTGCCAGCAGCTCCGTGGGACCAGCGGGGAAGAGCGAGCAGTACTTC.